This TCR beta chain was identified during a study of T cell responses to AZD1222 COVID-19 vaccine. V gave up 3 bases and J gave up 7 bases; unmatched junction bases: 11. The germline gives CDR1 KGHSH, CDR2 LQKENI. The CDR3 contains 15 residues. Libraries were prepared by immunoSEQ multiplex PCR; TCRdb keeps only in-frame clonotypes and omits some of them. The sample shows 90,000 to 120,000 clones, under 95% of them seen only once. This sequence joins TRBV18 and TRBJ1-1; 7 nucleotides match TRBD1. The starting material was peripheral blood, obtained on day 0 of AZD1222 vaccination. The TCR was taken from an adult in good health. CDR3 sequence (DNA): TGTGCCAGCTCACCGACAGGGAAGGGGCTGGGTGAAGCTTTCTTT. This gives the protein CASSPTGKGLGEAFF.